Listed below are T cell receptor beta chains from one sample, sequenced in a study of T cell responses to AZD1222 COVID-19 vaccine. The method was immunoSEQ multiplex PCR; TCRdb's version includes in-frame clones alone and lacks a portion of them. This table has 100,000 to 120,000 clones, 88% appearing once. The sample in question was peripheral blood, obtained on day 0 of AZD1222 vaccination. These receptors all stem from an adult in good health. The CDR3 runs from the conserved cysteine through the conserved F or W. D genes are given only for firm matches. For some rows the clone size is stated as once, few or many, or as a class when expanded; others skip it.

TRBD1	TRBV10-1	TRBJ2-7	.	TGCGCCAGCAGTACGGACAGGGGGCGAGGCGAGCAGTACTTC	CASSTDRGRGEQYF
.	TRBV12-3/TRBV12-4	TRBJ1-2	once	TGTGCCAGCAGAGAAGACCTAGGTGGCTACACCTTC	CASREDLGGYTF
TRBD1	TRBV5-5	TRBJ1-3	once	TGTGCCAGCAGCTGGACAGGGGGTGGCCTTGGAAACACCATATATTTT	CASSWTGGGLGNTIYF
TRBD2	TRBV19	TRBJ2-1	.	TGTGCCAGTAGTGGCCGGGGAGCGGGAGTAAGTGAGCAGTTCTTC	CASSGRGAGVSEQFF
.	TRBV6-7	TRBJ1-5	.	TGTGCCAGCAGCAACCCCCCGCCAGGGGTTGGCAATCAGCCCCAGCATTTT	CASSNPPPGVGNQPQHF
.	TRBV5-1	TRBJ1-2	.	TGCGCCAGCAGCTTAGGGACCCAGGCCAACTATGGCTACACCTTC	CASSLGTQANYGYTF
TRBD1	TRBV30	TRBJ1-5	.	TGTGCCTGGAGTCAAATACAGGGGGGGCGGATTAACAATCAGCCCCAGCATTTT	CAWSQIQGGRINNQPQHF
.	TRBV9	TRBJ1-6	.	TGTGCCAGCAGCGGAGGGACGGCAAATAATTCACCCCTCCACTTT	CASSGGTANNSPLHF
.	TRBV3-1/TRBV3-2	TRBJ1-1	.	TGTGCCAGCAGCTCAGTTGAGGGATCGTACACTGAAGCTTTCTTT	CASSSVEGSYTEAFF
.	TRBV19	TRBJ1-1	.	TGTGCCAGTAGCCGTTCACTTTCCTCCACACGTATGAACACTGAAGCTTTCTTT	CASSRSLSSTRMNTEAFF
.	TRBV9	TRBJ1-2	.	TGTGCCAGCAGCGTAGAGGTCGGGGGGAACTATGGCTACACCTTC	CASSVEVGGNYGYTF
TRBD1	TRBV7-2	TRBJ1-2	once	TGTGCCAGCAGCTCTCGGACAGGGGGCAGGTATGGCTACACCTTC	CASSSRTGGRYGYTF
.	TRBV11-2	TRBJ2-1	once	TGTGCCAGCAGCTTAAATGGACTACCTCAGTTCTTC	CASSLNGLPQFF
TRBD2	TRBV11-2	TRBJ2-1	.	TGTGCCAGCAGCCTTCGGACTAGCGGGGGGTATGAGCAGTTCTTC	CASSLRTSGGYEQFF
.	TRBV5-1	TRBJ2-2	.	TGCGCCAGCAGCTTGTCGGGACGGCGGGGGCTCGCGAACACCGGGGAGCTGTTTTTT	CASSLSGRRGLANTGELFF
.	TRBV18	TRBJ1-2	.	TGTGCCAGCTCACCACGCAAGGGGTGGGTCACCTTC	CASSPRKGWVTF
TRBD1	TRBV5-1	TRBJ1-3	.	TGCGCCAGCAGCATCACAGGGGGCTCTGGAAACACCATATATTTT	CASSITGGSGNTIYF
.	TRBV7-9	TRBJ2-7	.	TGTGCCAGCAGCTTACTTCCCGACTACGAGCAGTACTTC	CASSLLPDYEQYF
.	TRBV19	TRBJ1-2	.	TGTGCCAGTAATAACAGGGAGTTCGATGGCTACACCTTC	CASNNREFDGYTF
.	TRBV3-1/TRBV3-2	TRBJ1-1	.	TGTGCCAGCAGCCCCTTGGGGGGGAGGACTGAAGCTTTCTTT	CASSPLGGRTEAFF
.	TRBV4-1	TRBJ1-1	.	TGCGCCAGCAGCCAAGATCAGCAGGGAGCAACTGAAGCTTTCTTT	CASSQDQQGATEAFF
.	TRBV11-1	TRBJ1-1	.	TGTGCCAGCAGCCCACAGAACACTGAAGCTTTCTTT	CASSPQNTEAFF
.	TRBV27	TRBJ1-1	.	TGTGCCAGCAGTCAGTGGAGGGGGATGAACACTGAAGCTTTCTTT	CASSQWRGMNTEAFF
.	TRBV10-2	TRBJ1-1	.	TGCGCCAGCAGTGTGGGGGGAATGAACACTGAAGCTTTCTTT	CASSVGGMNTEAFF
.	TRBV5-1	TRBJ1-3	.	TGCGCCAGCAGCTTGGCGCTCTCCTCAGGGCTTCCTGGAAACACCATATATTTT	CASSLALSSGLPGNTIYF
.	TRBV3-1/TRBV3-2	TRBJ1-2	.	TGTGCCAGCAGCCAGAGGGACACCAACTATGGCTACACCTTC	CASSQRDTNYGYTF
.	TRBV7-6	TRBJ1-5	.	TGTGCCAGCAGCTTAGAAGGGGAGGGAAATCAGCCCCAGCATTTT	CASSLEGEGNQPQHF
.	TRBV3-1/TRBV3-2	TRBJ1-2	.	TGTGCCAGCAGCCAAGAACCCGCTGGAGGGTACACCTTC	CASSQEPAGGYTF
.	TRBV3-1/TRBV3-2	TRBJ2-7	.	TGTGCCAGCAGGGGGGGGACAGGACCCTACGAGCAGTACTTC	CASRGGTGPYEQYF
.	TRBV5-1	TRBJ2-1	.	TGCGCCAGCAGCTCCGGTCCCGCCGATAGTAGCAATGAGCAGTTCTTC	CASSSGPADSSNEQFF
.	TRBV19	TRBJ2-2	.	TGTGCCAGTAGTATAGTGGACAGCCGTACCGGGGAGCTGTTTTTT	CASSIVDSRTGELFF
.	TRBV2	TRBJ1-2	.	TGTGCCAGCAGTGAAGGCCCCAGGCCCCTGAGATATGGCTACACCTTC	CASSEGPRPLRYGYTF
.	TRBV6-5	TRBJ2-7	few	TGTGCCAGCGGCAGGCCGGGACCTTCGGGCGAGCAGTACTTC	CASGRPGPSGEQYF
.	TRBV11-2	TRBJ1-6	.	TGTGCCAGCAGCTTAGTCTCTGGTACACCCCTCCACTTT	CASSLVSGTPLHF
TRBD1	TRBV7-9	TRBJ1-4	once	TGTGCCAGCAGCTTAAGGGGACAGGGTAATGAAAAACTGTTTTTT	CASSLRGQGNEKLFF
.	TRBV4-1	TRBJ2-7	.	TGCGCCAGCAGCCCCCGTCCGAGGGGGAACCCCTACGAGCAGTACTTC	CASSPRPRGNPYEQYF
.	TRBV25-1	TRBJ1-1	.	TGTGCCAGCAGTGAATGGAACAGGGAGGCTGAAGCTTTCTTT	CASSEWNREAEAFF
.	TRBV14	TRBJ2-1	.	TGTGCCAGCAGCCAAGACCCTAGCGGAGGGGGATACAATGAGCAGTTCTTC	CASSQDPSGGGYNEQFF
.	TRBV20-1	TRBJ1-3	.	TGCAGTGCTCTGGGGGGAAACACCATATATTTT	CSALGGNTIYF
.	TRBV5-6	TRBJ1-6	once	TGTGCCAGCAGCTTCAGGGCCGGGCGGGACGGTTCAGCCCTCCACTTT	CASSFRAGRDGSALHF
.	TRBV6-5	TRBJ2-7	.	TGTGCCAGCAGTTACTCGGCGGCAGGATTTTACGAGCAGTACTTC	CASSYSAAGFYEQYF
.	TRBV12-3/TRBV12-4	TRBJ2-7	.	TGTGCCAGCAGTTTTAGGGGGATCTACGAGCAGTACTTC	CASSFRGIYEQYF
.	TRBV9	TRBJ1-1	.	TGTGCCAGCAGCGTAGCTACAGCAAACACTGAAGCTTTCTTT	CASSVATANTEAFF
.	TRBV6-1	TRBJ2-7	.	TGTGCCAGCAGTGAACCAGGGACATCCACGAGGAACGAGCAGTACTTC	CASSEPGTSTRNEQYF
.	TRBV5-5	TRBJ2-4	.	TGTGCCAGCAGCCGACTCTTATTAGCAGAAAACATTCAGTACTTC	CASSRLLLAENIQYF
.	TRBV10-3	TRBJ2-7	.	TGTGCCATCAGACAAGCGACGACCAGCTCCTACGAGCAGTACTTC	CAIRQATTSSYEQYF
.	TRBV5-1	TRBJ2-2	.	TGCGCCAGCAGCCATGGGACCATCCAGAACACCGGGGAGCTGTTTTTT	CASSHGTIQNTGELFF
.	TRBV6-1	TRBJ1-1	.	TGTGCCAGCAGTGAAGGGGGGTGGGGTGAAGCTTTCTTT	CASSEGGWGEAFF
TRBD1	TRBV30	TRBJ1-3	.	TGTGCCTGGAGTCGACGGGACAGGGGGAACTCTGGAAACACCATATATTTT	CAWSRRDRGNSGNTIYF
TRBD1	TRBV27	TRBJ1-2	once	TGTGCCAGCAGCTCGGTCGACAGGGTTAACTATGGCTACACCTTC	CASSSVDRVNYGYTF
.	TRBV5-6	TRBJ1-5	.	TGTGCCAGCAGCCCCATCGGGGGAGATCAGCCCCAGCATTTT	CASSPIGGDQPQHF
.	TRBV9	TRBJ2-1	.	TGTGCCAGCAGCGTAGTTGAGCCGAACCTAATCTTC	CASSVVEPNLIF
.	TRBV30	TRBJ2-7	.	TGTGCCTGGATGTTAAGCGGGCCCCTCCCGACCTACGAGCAGTACTTC	CAWMLSGPLPTYEQYF
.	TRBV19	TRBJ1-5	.	TGTGCCAGTAGTAGGGGTAATAGGGGCAATCAGCCCCAGCATTTT	CASSRGNRGNQPQHF
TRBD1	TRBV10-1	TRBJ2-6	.	TGCGCCAGCAGACCCCTCCGGGACAGGGTTCAGCAGTCCCGGCGGGCCTCTGGGGCCAACGTCCTGACTTTC	CASRPLRDRVQQSRRASGANVLTF
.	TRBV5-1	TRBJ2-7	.	TGCGCCAGCAGCTTAGGGGACACCTCCTACGAGCAGTACTTC	CASSLGDTSYEQYF
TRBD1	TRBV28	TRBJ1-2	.	TGTGCCAGCAGTCCCCCGAGGGGACAGTACTATGGCTACACCTTC	CASSPPRGQYYGYTF
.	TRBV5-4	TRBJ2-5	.	TGTGCCAGCAGCCGAGCCCAAGAGACCCAGTACTTC	CASSRAQETQYF
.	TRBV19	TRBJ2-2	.	TGTGCCAGTAGTACTCACAGGGCCGGGGAGCTGTTTTTT	CASSTHRAGELFF
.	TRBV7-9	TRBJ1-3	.	TGTGCCAGCAGCTTAGACAGGTCCTCTGGAAACACCATATATTTT	CASSLDRSSGNTIYF